The text below deals with one T cell receptor (beta chain). Its antigen is currently not known. Within one base of it there is no much larger clone, and no base qualities were kept. RNA was extracted with the RNeasy kit and roughly 0.45 to 1 ug was reverse transcribed using random hexamers. The immunoSEQ multiplex PCR assay, covering 54 Vbeta and 13 Jbeta segments, was used to amplify TCR beta CDR3 regions. PCR amplification bias was corrected by using a synthetic template baseline for primer optimization and computational correction. On the study's bioinformatics: Reads were annotated to V, D and J genes per IMGT and analyzed with immunoSEQ Analyzer, keeping only productive sequences. Clonality was calculated as one minus the Shannon entropy normalized by log2 of the number of productive unique sequences. For each patient and control, public and private clones were evaluated within the 100 most prevalent clones. A clone was defined as Susac-specific if it was absent from the healthy and MS cohorts, from more than 850 published viral clones and from other ImmuneACCESS disease sequences. TCRdb reworked the public reads: Q25 trimming with fastp, MiXCR clone assembly, productive beta chains retained. Every entry covers one CDR3 protein and lists the most common genes and DNA from its rows. Here the V and J calls rest on TCRdb's processing, not on the authors' analysis. In all, the sample holds some 450,000 distinct CDR3 sequences, and around 85% of those were seen once. The top ten hold roughly 0.1% of the sample.

High-throughput TCR beta sequencing profiled peripheral blood CD8+ and CD4+ T cells from healthy donors, Susac syndrome patients and multiple sclerosis patients. The multiple sclerosis controls were treatment-naive patients whose relapsing-remitting disease, either stable or active, fulfilled the revised McDonald criteria. Bulk CD8+ and CD4+ T cells were purified by magnetic negative isolation, while CD8+ TEMRA cells were enriched using FACS. Blood was collected in EDTA tubes and processed within 24 hours, with PBMCs isolated through density gradient centrifugation. PBMCs intended for TCR sequencing were cryopreserved in liquid nitrogen and thawed later in a water bath at 37 degrees C. A purity of at least 90% was achieved for sorted or isolated CD4+, CD8+ and CD8+ TEMRA cells. The data stem from a study of CD8 T cells in Susac syndrome (dated by TCRdb to the late 2010s). Looking at the study overall: The study used repertoire sequencing to test whether antigen drove CD8+ T cell activation and differentiation in Susac syndrome. The clonality of the CD8+ T cell repertoire was compared across some eleven healthy donors, roughly 14 Susac syndrome patients and roughly 16 multiple sclerosis patients. The study at large found these results: The number of individuals in the TCR sequencing and HLA analysis was recognized as being relatively small.

The CDR3, cysteine through phenylalanine, is 16 amino acids long. The retained sequence is limited to the CDR3, 48 bases, with the frame set at the first base. V is clipped by 3 bases and J by 4 bases, and the sequence between their germline boundaries is 16 bases long. Sequencing was carried out using CD8+ T cells from PBMCs. Rearrangement joined TRBV12-3 or TRBV12-4 to TRBJ2-1; the D gene is possibly TRBD2, with 5 bases matching. The TCR sequence derives from a human donor with multiple sclerosis. For the CDR3, the sequence is CASSFSAGSVYNEQFF. Here is the DNA: TGTGCCAGCAGTTTTTCTGCGGGCTCGGTTTACAATGAGCAGTTCTTC.